One sample yielded the 17 T cell receptor beta chains listed below, sequenced in a study of T cell clonotyping in hematopoietic cell transplantation. Assay used: immunoSEQ multiplex PCR; TCRdb lists only in-frame clones, some missing. Of nearly 20,000 clones listed, around 80% are singletons. Sequencing input: peripheral blood mononuclear cells. These TCRs come from a man between 60 and 70 years old in good health. Some clones in this sample may be carry-over from other donors' samples.

This clone was seen a single time. The V gene is TRBV28, the J gene TRBJ2-2; 9 positions match TRBD2. Germline loops: CDR1 MDHEN, CDR2 SYDVKM. There are 15 residues in the CDR3. The trim removed 7 bases at V and 5 bases at J, leaving 8 bases unmatched. The CDR3 sequence: CASTRGLAGTGELFF. CDR3 sequence (DNA): TGTGCCAGCACCCGGGGGCTAGCGGGAACCGGGGAGCTGTTTTTT.

The chain couples TRBV19 to TRBJ2-7, with TRBD2 matching 14 bases. CDR1 and CDR2 from the germline V gene are LNHDA and SQIVND (reference sequence). The CDR3 is 15 residues long. After removal of 5 bases from V and 5 bases from J, the junction contained 5 bases not matched to a gene. CDR3: CASSQGLAGGDEQYF. For the CDR3, the DNA is TGTGCCAGTAGTCAAGGACTAGCGGGAGGAGACGAGCAGTACTTC. The full variable domain, its missing parts supplied by reference TRBV19 and TRBJ2-7, is DGGITQSPKYLFRKEGQNVTLSCEQNLNHDAMYWYRQDPGQGLRLIYYSQIVNDFQKGDIAEGYSVSREKKESFPLTVTSAQKNPTAFYLCASSQGLAGGDEQYFGPGTRLTVT.

This chain uses TRBV6-6 with TRBJ2-2; TRBD2 matches 13 bases. Per the germline V gene, CDR1 is MNHNY and CDR2 is SVGAGI (reference sequence). V lost 6 bases and J lost 7; bases outside the gene matches: 5. The length of the CDR3 is 15 residues. CDR3 sequence reads: CASRLAGGPVGELFF. CDR3 nucleotides: TGTGCCAGCAGACTAGCGGGAGGGCCGGTCGGGGAGCTGTTTTTT.

This clone appeared once. This CDR3 is also generated by other DNA sequences in the sample. The chain couples TRBV30 to TRBJ1-2, with D unresolved. Germline V gives CDR1 GTSNPN, CDR2 SVGIG (reference sequence). Trimming removed 4 bases at V and 8 bases at J, with 17 bases between. The CDR3 is made up of 13 amino acids. The CDR3 sequence: CAWKRDRPSGYTF. The CDR3 DNA is TGTGCCTGGAAAAGGGATCGTCCGTCCGGCTACACCTTC.

The J gene is TRBJ1-6, the V gene TRBV2; no definite D call. This CDR3 is built from 13 residues. The germline V gene has CDR1 SNHLY and CDR2 FYNNEI. V dropped 6 bases and J dropped 3 bases, with 6 bases sitting between them. Here the CDR3 DNA reads TGTGCCAGCAGGGAGAACTATAATTCACCCCTCCACTTT. Its translation: CASRENYNSPLHF.

The V gene is TRBV30, the J gene TRBJ2-3; D may be TRBD1 (5 bases). CDR3 length: 14 amino acids. The V gene's germline CDR1 is GTSNPN and CDR2 SVGIG (reference sequence). Trimming pared 0 bases from V and 5 bases from J, leaving 12 bases between. DNA of the CDR3: TGTGCCTGGAGTGTACTCAGGGCAGGAGATACGCAGTATTTT. This sequence encodes CAWSVLRAGDTQYF.

The CDR3 reads CASSLGQSYGYTF. The CDR3 nucleotides are TGTGCCAGCAGCCTAGGGCAGAGCTATGGCTACACCTTC. V is TRBV7-8 and J is TRBJ1-2; no clear D. V was clipped by 5 bases and J by 4 bases, with 11 bases between them. The CDR3 contains 13 residues. The V gene's germline CDR1 is SGHVS and CDR2 FQNEAQ.

The chain combines TRBV15 with TRBJ1-1; a possible D gene is TRBD1 (5 bases). The CDR3 has 15 amino acids. Trimming left V 0 bases short and J 4 bases short, with 12 bases between. Germline CDR1 is LNHNV and CDR2 is YYDKDF (reference sequence). The CDR3 sequence: CATSRDPREGTEAFF. The CDR3 DNA follows: TGTGCCACCAGCAGAGATCCCAGGGAGGGCACTGAAGCTTTCTTT.

The chain employs TRBV7-9 and TRBJ1-1; D gene ambiguous. The germline V and J ends were trimmed by 10 bases and 1 base, with 13 bases remaining between them. This CDR3 has 13 residues. The germline CDR1 and CDR2 sequences are SEHNR and FQNEAQ (reference sequence). The CDR3 here is CANRFWANTEAFF. The CDR3 bases are TGTGCCAACCGCTTTTGGGCGAACACTGAAGCTTTCTTT.

This chain joins TRBV30 and TRBJ1-5; no clear D. Trimming removed 0 bases at V and 4 bases at J, with 4 bases between. The CDR3 loop spans 12 amino acids. Germline CDR1 GTSNPN, CDR2 SVGIG (reference sequence). The CDR3 loop reads CAWSVENQPQHF. The CDR3 coding sequence is TGTGCCTGGAGTGTGGAGAATCAGCCCCAGCATTTT.

This chain joins TRBV6-5 and TRBJ2-7; TRBD1 might be the D (7 bases). CDR3 length equals 14 residues. Trimming stripped 6 bases from V and 0 bases from J, with 12 bases between. Germline V gene sequence: CDR1 MNHEY, CDR2 SVGAGI. The CDR3 protein is CASRRGQRSYEQYF. CDR3 coding DNA: TGTGCCAGCAGGCGGGGACAGCGCTCCTACGAGCAGTACTTC.

This clone was counted once. The chain joins TRBV14 to TRBJ2-7; the match to TRBD1 covers 7 bases. The CDR3 covers 15 residues. Trimming removed 0 bases from V and 3 bases from J; junction bases left unmatched: 5. Germline V gene lookup returns CDR1 SGHDN and CDR2 FVKESK. CDR3 DNA sequence: TGTGCCAGCAGCCAAGAGGACAGGCTGGGCTACGAGCAGTACTTC. This translates into CASSQEDRLGYEQYF.

The J gene is TRBJ1-1, the V gene TRBV4-2, with a tentative D call TRBD1 (5 bases). The length of the CDR3 is 13 residues. CDR1 is LGHNA and CDR2 is YNFKEQ in the germline V gene. Trimming left V 4 bases short and J 7 bases short, with 13 bases between. CDR3 in amino acids: CASSLGQGDEAFF. The CDR3 nucleotides read TGTGCCAGCAGCCTCGGGCAGGGTGATGAAGCTTTCTTT.

The chain joins TRBV28 to TRBJ2-2, with 11 bases that match TRBD2. The V gene's germline CDR1 is MDHEN and CDR2 SYDVKM. V gave up 6 bases and J gave up 6 bases; unmatched junction bases: 12. The CDR3 totals 17 residues. This CDR3 is CASSLIRPSGGSGELFF. CDR3 nucleotides: TGTGCCAGCAGCCTAATTCGTCCTAGCGGGGGGTCCGGGGAGCTGTTTTTT.

The CDR3 protein is CASSLTLAGANVLTF. CDR3 nucleotides: TGTGCCAGCAGCTTAACTTTAGCTGGGGCCAACGTCCTGACTTTC. This sequence joins TRBV7-2 and TRBJ2-6; D call uncertain. V lost 2 bases and J lost 2, with 7 bases in between. This CDR3 spans 15 amino acids. Germline V gene data show CDR1 as SGHTA and CDR2 as FQGNSA.

The CDR3 DNA reads TGTGCCAGTGCTATTTATAGCAATCAGCCCCAGCATTTT. This translates into CASAIYSNQPQHF. The chain employs TRBV6-5 and TRBJ1-5; no clear D gene. The V gene lost 9 bases and the J gene lost 0 bases, with 9 bases spanning the gap. This CDR3 has 13 amino acids. The V gene's germline CDR1 is MNHEY and CDR2 SVGAGI.

As regards this clone: Germline is not matched at one junction end, which may reflect a read error. The chain uses TRBV30 and TRBJ1-2; 11 nucleotides line up with TRBD1. The CDR3 is 12 amino acids. Germline values: CDR1 GTSNPN, CDR2 SVGIG (reference sequence). The CDR3 spells CAWGGGQGALLF. As DNA, the CDR3 is TGTGCCTGGGGGGGAGGACAGGGGGCTCTTCTCTTC.